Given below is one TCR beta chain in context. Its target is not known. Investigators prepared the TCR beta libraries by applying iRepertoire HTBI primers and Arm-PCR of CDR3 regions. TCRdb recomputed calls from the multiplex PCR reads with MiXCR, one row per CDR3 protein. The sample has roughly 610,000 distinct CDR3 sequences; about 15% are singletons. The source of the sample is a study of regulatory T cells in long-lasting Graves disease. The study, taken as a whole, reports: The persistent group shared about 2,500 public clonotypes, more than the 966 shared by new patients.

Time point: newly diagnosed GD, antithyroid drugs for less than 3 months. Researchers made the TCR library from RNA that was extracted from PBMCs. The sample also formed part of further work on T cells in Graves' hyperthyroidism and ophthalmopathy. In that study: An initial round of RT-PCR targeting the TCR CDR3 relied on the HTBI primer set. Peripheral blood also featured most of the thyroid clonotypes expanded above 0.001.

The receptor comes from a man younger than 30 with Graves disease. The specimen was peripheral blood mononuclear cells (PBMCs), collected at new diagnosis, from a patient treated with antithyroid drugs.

As DNA, the CDR3 is TGTGCCAGCAAGAACGGACAGAGCCTCTATGGCTACACCTTC. Protein product: CASKNGQSLYGYTF. The chain couples TRBV6-1 to TRBJ1-2; a possible D gene is TRBD1 (6 bases). Trimming removed 7 bases from V and 4 bases from J, with 16 bases in between. This CDR3 spans 14 amino acids. CDR1 is MNHNS, CDR2 SASEGT, per germline.